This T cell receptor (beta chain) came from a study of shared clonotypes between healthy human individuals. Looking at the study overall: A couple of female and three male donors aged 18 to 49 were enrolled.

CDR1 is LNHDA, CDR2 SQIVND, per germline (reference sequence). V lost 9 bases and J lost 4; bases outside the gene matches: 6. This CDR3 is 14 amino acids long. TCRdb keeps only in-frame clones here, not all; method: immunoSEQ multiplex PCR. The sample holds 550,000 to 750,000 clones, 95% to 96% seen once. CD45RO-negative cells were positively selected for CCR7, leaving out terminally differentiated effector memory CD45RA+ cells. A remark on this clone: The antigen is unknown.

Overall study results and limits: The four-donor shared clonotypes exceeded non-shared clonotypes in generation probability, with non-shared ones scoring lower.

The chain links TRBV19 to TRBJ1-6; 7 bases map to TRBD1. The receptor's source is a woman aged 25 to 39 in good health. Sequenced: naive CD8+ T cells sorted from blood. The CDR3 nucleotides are TGTGCCAGCTCAGGGGGACTTTATAATTCACCCCTCCACTTT. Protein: CASSGGLYNSPLHF.